This T cell receptor beta chain is from a study of Ad26.COV2.S vaccination and SARS-CoV-2 variants. Study summary: A participant enrolled in the COV1001 Ad26.COV2.S trial arm provided the sample.

Clones were sequenced by immunoSEQ multiplex PCR, and TCRdb holds only the in-frame ones, with some missing. The sample contains roughly 500,000 clones, roughly 89% of which appear only once. Described treatment: roughly 18 received Ad26.COV2.S at low or high dose, single or two shots; roughly 5 received placebo; per-sample allocation not given. After the first vaccine or placebo injection, samples were drawn on day 63. Looked up from germline, CDR1 is SGDLS and CDR2 is YYNGEE. The CDR3 contains 16 residues. J was trimmed by 1 base and V by 2 bases; bases with no gene match: 6. Sequencing used peripheral blood, obtained in a trial of Ad26.COV2.S vaccine versus placebo. The origin of this receptor is a person between 18 and 65 years old who received the Ad26.COV2.S COVID-19 vaccine or a placebo. The genes are TRBV9 and TRBJ2-3; 8 bases match TRBD2. CDR3 amino acids: CASSVGRAGGTDTQYF. The CDR3 nucleotides are TGTGCCAGCAGCGTGGGGAGAGCGGGGGGCACAGATACGCAGTATTTT.